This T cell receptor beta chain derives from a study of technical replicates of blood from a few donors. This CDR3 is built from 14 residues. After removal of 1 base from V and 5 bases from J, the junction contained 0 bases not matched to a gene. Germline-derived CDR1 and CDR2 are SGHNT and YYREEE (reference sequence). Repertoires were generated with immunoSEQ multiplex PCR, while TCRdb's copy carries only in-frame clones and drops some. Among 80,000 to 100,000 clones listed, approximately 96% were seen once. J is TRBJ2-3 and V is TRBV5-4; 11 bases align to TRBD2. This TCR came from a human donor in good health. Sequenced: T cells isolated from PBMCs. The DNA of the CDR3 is TGTGCCAGCAGCTTGCTAGCGGGAGGAGATACGCAGTATTTT. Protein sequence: CASSLLAGGDTQYF.